Listed below are T cell receptor beta chains from one sample, sequenced in a study of cytomegalovirus exposure and HLA in healthy donors. TCRdb's table, derived via immunoSEQ multiplex PCR, lists solely in-frame clones and lacks some. The sample includes roughly 75,000 clones, roughly 94% of them seen just once. What was sequenced was PBMCs. The origin of the receptors is a man in his late teens or twenties in good health and CMV-seropositive. CDR3s include the opening cysteine and the closing phenylalanine or tryptophan. The order of the fields is J gene, clone size, V gene, D gene, CDR3 DNA, CDR3 protein. D genes are given only for firm matches. Where a row states a size, it is once, few, many or the class of an expanded clone; other rows omit it.

j_gene: TRBJ2-7; abundance: NA; v_gene: TRBV13; d_gene: TRBD1; CDR3nt: TGTGCCAGCAGCCTAGGGACAGGGCCGGACGAGCAGTACTTC; CDR3aa: CASSLGTGPDEQYF
j_gene: TRBJ2-7; abundance: NA; v_gene: TRBV2; d_gene: TRBD2; CDR3nt: TGTGCCAGCAGTGGGGGGCGACTAGCGGGAGGTTACGAGCAGTACTTC; CDR3aa: CASSGGRLAGGYEQYF
j_gene: TRBJ2-5; abundance: NA; v_gene: TRBV7-6; d_gene: NA; CDR3nt: TGTGCCAGCAGCCCCTTTTTGCAAGAGACCCAGTACTTC; CDR3aa: CASSPFLQETQYF
j_gene: TRBJ2-1; abundance: NA; v_gene: TRBV5-1; d_gene: NA; CDR3nt: TGCGCCAGCAGCCGGACGGGAGAGCAGTTCTTC; CDR3aa: CASSRTGEQFF
j_gene: TRBJ2-7; abundance: once; v_gene: TRBV7-7; d_gene: TRBD1; CDR3nt: TGTGCCAGCAGCCCCCTACAGGGGTACGAGCAGTACTTC; CDR3aa: CASSPLQGYEQYF
j_gene: TRBJ2-5; abundance: NA; v_gene: TRBV13; d_gene: NA; CDR3nt: TGTGCCAGCAGCTTATATCAGGTTGGGCGTCAAGAGACCCAGTACTTC; CDR3aa: CASSLYQVGRQETQYF
j_gene: TRBJ1-1; abundance: NA; v_gene: TRBV28; d_gene: NA; CDR3nt: TGTGCCAGCAGTTCGCACACGACCGGGAGCACTGAAGCTTTCTTT; CDR3aa: CASSSHTTGSTEAFF
j_gene: TRBJ2-1; abundance: NA; v_gene: TRBV12-2; d_gene: NA; CDR3nt: TGTGCAAGTCGCGCGACTAGAGTCTACAATGAGCAGTTCTTC; CDR3aa: CASRATRVYNEQFF
j_gene: TRBJ2-3; abundance: once; v_gene: TRBV29-1; d_gene: TRBD2; CDR3nt: TGCAGCGTTGCTGGGACTAGAATCGACCGGGACACAGATACGCAGTATTTT; CDR3aa: CSVAGTRIDRDTDTQYF
j_gene: TRBJ1-4; abundance: NA; v_gene: TRBV7-9; d_gene: TRBD1; CDR3nt: TGTGCCAGCAGCTTAGGGACAGGGGCAACTAATGAAAAACTGTTTTTT; CDR3aa: CASSLGTGATNEKLFF
j_gene: TRBJ2-7; abundance: NA; v_gene: TRBV5-1; d_gene: TRBD1; CDR3nt: TGCGCCAGCAGCCGGGACAGGGGGTACGAGCAGTACTTC; CDR3aa: CASSRDRGYEQYF
j_gene: TRBJ2-7; abundance: NA; v_gene: TRBV27; d_gene: NA; CDR3nt: TGTGCCAGCAGTCTGGGCCTAACGGGGTACGAGCAGTACTTC; CDR3aa: CASSLGLTGYEQYF
j_gene: TRBJ1-3; abundance: NA; v_gene: TRBV19; d_gene: NA; CDR3nt: TGTGCCAGTAGTACAGGGGATGGAAACACCATATATTTT; CDR3aa: CASSTGDGNTIYF
j_gene: TRBJ1-1; abundance: once; v_gene: TRBV19; d_gene: TRBD1; CDR3nt: TGTGCCAGTAGGCACCTTGACAGGGAGACTGAAGCTTTCTTT; CDR3aa: CASRHLDRETEAFF
j_gene: TRBJ2-3; abundance: few; v_gene: TRBV5-4; d_gene: TRBD2; CDR3nt: TGTGCCAGCAGCGCGGGAGCAACGCAGTATTTT; CDR3aa: CASSAGATQYF
j_gene: TRBJ2-2; abundance: NA; v_gene: TRBV19; d_gene: NA; CDR3nt: TGTGCCAGTAGTCCAGGGTCCTTGGGCGGGGAGCTGTTTTTT; CDR3aa: CASSPGSLGGELFF
j_gene: TRBJ1-4; abundance: NA; v_gene: TRBV28; d_gene: TRBD1; CDR3nt: TGTGCCAGCAGTTTAACGGGACAGGGGACTAATGAAAAACTGTTTTTT; CDR3aa: CASSLTGQGTNEKLFF
j_gene: TRBJ1-6; abundance: NA; v_gene: TRBV30; d_gene: TRBD1; CDR3nt: TGTGCCTGGAGTGTACGGGACAGGGGACCTCCCTATAATTCACCCCTCCACTTT; CDR3aa: CAWSVRDRGPPYNSPLHF
j_gene: TRBJ1-5; abundance: NA; v_gene: TRBV2; d_gene: NA; CDR3nt: TGTGCCAGCAAGATTGGCGGCGGCAATCAGCCCCAGCATTTT; CDR3aa: CASKIGGGNQPQHF
j_gene: TRBJ2-1; abundance: few; v_gene: TRBV28; d_gene: TRBD2; CDR3nt: TGTGCCAGCAGTTTACGACTAGCGGGAGGCAATGAGCAGTTCTTC; CDR3aa: CASSLRLAGGNEQFF
j_gene: TRBJ2-3; abundance: NA; v_gene: TRBV28; d_gene: NA; CDR3nt: TGTGCCAATCGACTAGTTGCGCCCCGCCATTGCGGGCAGTATTTT; CDR3aa: CANRLVAPRHCGQYF
j_gene: TRBJ2-3; abundance: NA; v_gene: TRBV10-1; d_gene: NA; CDR3nt: TGCGCCAGCAGCCCCTGGGCGACAGATACGCAGTATTTT; CDR3aa: CASSPWATDTQYF
j_gene: TRBJ1-2; abundance: NA; v_gene: TRBV6-4; d_gene: TRBD1; CDR3nt: TGTGCCAGCAGTCCCGGGACAGCGACCGGCTACACCTTC; CDR3aa: CASSPGTATGYTF
j_gene: TRBJ2-5; abundance: NA; v_gene: TRBV4-1; d_gene: NA; CDR3nt: TGCGCCAGCAGCGATTCAAACTTCCAAGAGACCCAGTACTTC; CDR3aa: CASSDSNFQETQYF
j_gene: TRBJ2-3; abundance: NA; v_gene: TRBV6-4; d_gene: NA; CDR3nt: TGTGCCAGCAGTGTAGCCCCTAGTTTCTCAGATACGCAGTATTTT; CDR3aa: CASSVAPSFSDTQYF
j_gene: TRBJ1-5; abundance: once; v_gene: TRBV19; d_gene: TRBD1; CDR3nt: TGTGCCAGTAGTATAAGGGACAGGTCCCATAGCAATCAGCCCCAGCATTTT; CDR3aa: CASSIRDRSHSNQPQHF
j_gene: TRBJ2-3; abundance: once; v_gene: TRBV7-8; d_gene: NA; CDR3nt: TGTGCCAGCTCTCCATCGGGAGATACGCAGTATTTT; CDR3aa: CASSPSGDTQYF
j_gene: TRBJ2-3; abundance: NA; v_gene: TRBV10-2; d_gene: TRBD2; CDR3nt: TGCGCCAGTGGTAGCGGGAATTCAGATACGCAGTATTTT; CDR3aa: CASGSGNSDTQYF
j_gene: TRBJ1-2; abundance: NA; v_gene: TRBV10-3; d_gene: TRBD1; CDR3nt: TGTGCCATCAGGAACGGACAGGACTATGGCTACACCTTC; CDR3aa: CAIRNGQDYGYTF